This is a list of T cell receptor beta chains from one sample in a study of blood T cell repertoires in COVID-19. Measured with immunoSEQ multiplex PCR; TCRdb has only the in-frame clones, and not every one. This sample has some 49,000 clones, with 81% found just once. Sequenced sample: peripheral blood. Receptors originate from a woman of 80 years or more with COVID-19, enrolled during active disease. CDR3s leave out the opening cysteine and the closing phenylalanine or tryptophan. Fields, in order: J gene, V gene, CDR3 protein.

J: TRBJ1-4
V: TRBV4-1
CDR3: ASSRQGSSNEKLF

J: TRBJ2-5
V: TRBV7-3
CDR3: ASSLGAGGPRETQY

J: TRBJ1-1
V: TRBV6-5
CDR3: ASSYAGVNTEAF

J: TRBJ2-1
V: TRBV29-1
CDR3: SVEVSGLPRNEQF

J: TRBJ2-4
V: TRBV27
CDR3: ASSMGAVAKNIQY

J: TRBJ2-1
V: TRBV7-9
CDR3: ASSPRETTSGSSYNEQF

J: TRBJ1-3
V: TRBV4-1
CDR3: ASSLDRALSGNTIY

J: TRBJ2-1
V: TRBV12-3/TRBV12-4
CDR3: ASSLSTGQF

J: TRBJ1-5
V: TRBV30
CDR3: AWSAGGPGNQPQH

J: TRBJ1-5
V: TRBV19
CDR3: ASTSGQGNQPQH

J: TRBJ2-1
V: TRBV9
CDR3: ASSVMAGGPAEQF

J: TRBJ2-3
V: TRBV12-3/TRBV12-4
CDR3: ASLGPQDTQY

J: TRBJ2-3
V: TRBV29-1
CDR3: SVVSGVHSTDTQY

J: TRBJ1-5
V: TRBV19
CDR3: ASSIQNNQPQH

J: TRBJ2-3
V: TRBV5-1
CDR3: ASSFRTQTGTDTQY

J: TRBJ2-7
V: TRBV11-3
CDR3: ASSRGQPEYEQY

J: TRBJ1-2
V: TRBV2
CDR3: ASRDRGQGYGYT

J: TRBJ1-2
V: TRBV6-1
CDR3: ASSERGRDGYT

J: TRBJ1-1
V: TRBV7-9
CDR3: ASSSPGSLNTEAF

J: TRBJ1-5
V: TRBV30
CDR3: AWSVQGGSQH

J: TRBJ2-7
V: TRBV30
CDR3: AWSLRGTTVSEQY

J: TRBJ2-1
V: TRBV19
CDR3: ASSIVSGGRGEQF

J: TRBJ2-7
V: TRBV27
CDR3: ASSPGGGPYEQY

J: TRBJ1-4
V: TRBV29-1
CDR3: SVGQGATNEKLF

J: TRBJ2-7
V: TRBV7-9
CDR3: ASSSHSSGTYEQY

J: TRBJ2-1
V: TRBV6-1
CDR3: ASSDGAAIYNEQF

J: TRBJ1-1
V: TRBV7-3
CDR3: ASSLIQGAEAF

J: TRBJ2-3
V: TRBV5-1
CDR3: ASSPGLAGGLADTQY

J: TRBJ2-7
V: TRBV30
CDR3: AWSVRLRGEQY

J: TRBJ1-3
V: TRBV14
CDR3: ASSRQGYTIY

J: TRBJ2-1
V: TRBV6-4
CDR3: ASSTSRSSEQF

J: TRBJ2-7
V: TRBV7-3
CDR3: ASSLTGQGPTYEQY

J: TRBJ2-3
V: TRBV10-3
CDR3: AISDSAGSTDTQY

J: TRBJ2-1
V: TRBV6-5
CDR3: ASSRGYNEQF

J: TRBJ1-6
V: TRBV5-4
CDR3: ASSDPDTYSYNSPLH

J: TRBJ2-7
V: TRBV7-3
CDR3: ASSLDRFNEQY

J: TRBJ1-1
V: TRBV6-1
CDR3: ASSETPPGTGFTEAF

J: TRBJ2-2
V: TRBV7-2
CDR3: ASSLFRVTGELF

J: TRBJ2-1
V: TRBV7-3
CDR3: ASSLPSDGSNEQF

J: TRBJ1-6
V: TRBV15
CDR3: ATSRTRTGEFPLH

J: TRBJ2-7
V: TRBV5-1
CDR3: ASSAGGSFYEQY

J: TRBJ1-5
V: TRBV30
CDR3: AWSHDLGQNNQPQH

J: TRBJ2-1
V: TRBV18
CDR3: ASSQGTVIYNEQF

J: TRBJ2-7
V: TRBV18
CDR3: ASSPTDRRYEQY

J: TRBJ2-1
V: TRBV12-5
CDR3: ASALSGTGVNEQF

J: TRBJ1-6
V: TRBV3-1/TRBV3-2
CDR3: ASSQGLSLTLH

J: TRBJ1-4
V: TRBV30
CDR3: AWDGQATNEKLF

J: TRBJ2-1
V: TRBV7-8
CDR3: ASSFPISGRYNEQF

J: TRBJ1-5
V: TRBV27
CDR3: ASSPTTYSNQPQH

J: TRBJ1-1
V: TRBV18
CDR3: ASSPIDMNTEAF

J: TRBJ2-1
V: TRBV29-1
CDR3: SVATPSGSYYNEQF

J: TRBJ1-1
V: TRBV29-1
CDR3: SVSPPVNTEAF

J: TRBJ2-7
V: TRBV27
CDR3: ASSLYREYEQY

J: TRBJ2-1
V: TRBV5-1
CDR3: ASSSDWSSYNEQF

J: TRBJ2-5
V: TRBV3-1/TRBV3-2
CDR3: ASSQDRRLRETQY